What follows are 16 T cell receptor beta chains derived from one specimen sequenced in a study of pediatric ulcerative colitis. Produced via immunoSEQ multiplex PCR; TCRdb's table is partial and in-frame only. The table records roughly 64,000 clones, 86% of them present only once. The sequencing input was blood. All receptors come from a boy aged 5-17 years with severe ulcerative colitis.

The rearrangement joins TRBV19 to TRBJ2-7; 10 nucleotides line up with TRBD1. CDR3 size: 14 residues. CDR1 and CDR2 from the germline V gene are LNHDA and SQIVND (reference sequence). V trimming: 3 bases; J trimming: 6 bases; junction bases outside the gene matches: 5. The CDR3 loop is CASSIRQGASEQYF. The DNA of the CDR3 is TGTGCCAGTAGTATTAGACAGGGGGCGAGCGAGCAGTACTTC.

J is TRBJ1-2 and V is TRBV11-2; a weak D match, TRBD1 (6 bases). The CDR3 contains 14 residues. V was trimmed by 1 base and J by 7 bases, leaving 13 bases between them. The germline CDR1 and CDR2 sequences are SGHAT and FQNNGV. CDR3 sequence: CASSLVGGESGYTF. CDR3 sequence (DNA): TGTGCCAGCAGCTTAGTAGGGGGAGAGAGTGGCTACACCTTC.

V usage is TRBV29-1 and J usage is TRBJ2-5; D call uncertain. Germline lookup yields CDR1 SQVTM and CDR2 ANQGSEA. Trimming took off 7 bases at V and 5 bases at J, with 14 bases between the two ends. The CDR3 runs to 12 residues. The DNA of the CDR3 is TGCAGCGCTCTTATTGCCCGGGAGACCCAGTACTTC. Encoded protein: CSALIARETQYF.

The chain recombines TRBV2 with TRBJ1-2; D not resolved. Trimming removed 7 bases at V and 3 bases at J, with 9 bases between. The CDR3 is 12 amino acids. Germline values: CDR1 SNHLY, CDR2 FYNNEI. As DNA, the CDR3 is TGTGCCAGCAAAACTTGGGACTATGGCTACACCTTC. Encoded protein: CASKTWDYGYTF.

V usage is TRBV11-3 and J usage is TRBJ2-1; 8 nucleotides agree with TRBD2. Per germline, CDR1 SGHNT and CDR2 YENEEA. The CDR3 has 16 residues. V was clipped by 4 bases and J by 0 bases; unmatched bases: 5. CDR3 in amino acids: CASSSSGPSSYNEQFF. The CDR3 region has the DNA TGTGCCAGCAGCTCTAGCGGGCCAAGCTCCTACAATGAGCAGTTCTTC.

The J gene is TRBJ1-2, the V gene TRBV27; the D gene is possibly TRBD1 (5 bases). V was shortened by 4 bases and J by 7 bases, with 19 bases between the two germline ends. The CDR3 totals 15 residues. Looked up from germline, CDR1 is MNHEY and CDR2 is SMNVEV (reference sequence). The DNA for the CDR3 is TGTGCCAGCAGTTCAGGCAGGGCCCTTGGTACTGGCTACACCTTC. As protein: CASSSGRALGTGYTF.

The chain combines TRBV30 with TRBJ2-7; 7 nucleotides line up with TRBD1. From germline, CDR1 is GTSNPN and CDR2 SVGIG (reference sequence). J was trimmed by 3 bases and V by 4 bases; bases with no gene match: 3. CDR3 length: 12 amino acids. CDR3 bases: TGTGCCTGGACCGGACAGGACTACGAGCAGTACTTC. This encodes CAWTGQDYEQYF.

The rearrangement links TRBV7-9 to TRBJ2-3; 9 bases are shared with TRBD1. Germline CDR1 is SEHNR and CDR2 is FQNEAQ (reference sequence). The CDR3 consists of 17 residues. V shed 2 bases, J shed 3 bases, and the junction held 9 bases outside the gene matches. This CDR3 is CASSLFSGTGLTDTQYF. DNA for the CDR3: TGTGCCAGCAGCTTATTTTCAGGGACAGGGCTTACAGATACGCAGTATTTT.

V gene TRBV7-2 combines with J gene TRBJ2-5; 9 nucleotides align to TRBD2. V gave up 1 base and J gave up 4 bases; unmatched junction bases: 7. This CDR3 contains 16 residues. Looked up from germline, CDR1 is SGHTA and CDR2 is FQGNSA. The CDR3 sequence: CASSLGGGRASETQYF. DNA of the CDR3: TGTGCCAGCAGCTTAGGTGGCGGGAGGGCCTCAGAGACCCAGTACTTC.

The chain has TRBV30 and TRBJ2-2; tentative D call: TRBD1 (6 bases). CDR1 and CDR2 from the germline V gene are GTSNPN and SVGIG (reference sequence). This CDR3 has 12 amino acids. The V gene lost 5 bases and the J gene lost 7 bases, with 11 bases spanning the gap. The CDR3 loop is CAWVRGGGELFF. The CDR3 coding sequence is TGTGCCTGGGTTAGAGGGGGCGGGGAGCTGTTTTTT.

V gene TRBV11-3 combines with J gene TRBJ2-1, with a tentative D call TRBD1 (6 bases). The CDR3 is 15 amino acids. The germline V gene encodes CDR1 SGHNT and CDR2 YENEEA. V lost 5 bases to trimming and J lost 0 bases, with 11 bases between them. The CDR3 loop reads CASSDRMSSYNEQFF. The CDR3, as DNA: TGTGCCAGCAGCGACAGGATGAGCTCCTACAATGAGCAGTTCTTC.

DNA for the CDR3: TGCAGCGTTGGTTTTATGAACACTGAAGCTTTCTTT. It is translated as CSVGFMNTEAFF. This chain joins TRBV29-1 and TRBJ1-1; no clear D. The CDR3 runs to 12 residues. With 4 bases removed from V and 0 bases from J, the gap between germline ends came to 6 bases. Germline V gene lookup returns CDR1 SQVTM and CDR2 ANQGSEA.

The chain links TRBV6-5 to TRBJ2-1, with 9 bases aligning to TRBD2. Germline values: CDR1 MNHEY, CDR2 SVGAGI. The CDR3 has 15 amino acids. Losses at the gene ends were 4 bases for V and 3 bases for J; bases not matched to a gene: 4. CDR3: CASSSAGGNYNEQFF. For the CDR3, the DNA is TGTGCCAGCAGTTCCGCGGGGGGGAACTACAATGAGCAGTTCTTC.

This rearrangement joins TRBV14 to TRBJ2-1; D gene unclear. V was shortened by 0 bases and J by 8 bases, with 11 bases between the two germline ends. This CDR3 has 14 amino acids. Germline V gene sequence: CDR1 SGHDN, CDR2 FVKESK. CDR3: CASSQDFGRDEQFF. The CDR3, as DNA: TGTGCCAGCAGCCAAGATTTTGGACGAGATGAGCAGTTCTTC. Complete variable domain (other parts from reference TRBV14 and TRBJ2-1): EAGVTQFPSHSVIEKGQTVTLRCDPISGHDNLYWYRRVMGKEIKFLLHFVKESKQDESGMPNNRFLAERTGGTYSTLKVQPAELEDSGVYFCASSQDFGRDEQFFGPGTRLTVL.

V usage is TRBV11-3 and J usage is TRBJ2-7; D is unclear. V was trimmed by 4 bases and J by 1 base, leaving 2 bases between them. CDR1 and CDR2 from the germline V gene are SGHNT and YENEEA. The CDR3 sequence is 11 residues long. The CDR3 sequence: CASSSSYEQYF. CDR3 sequence (DNA): TGTGCCAGCAGCTCTTCCTACGAGCAGTACTTC.

J is TRBJ2-3 and V is TRBV11-2, with no clear D. CDR3 size: 12 residues. V lost 4 bases and J lost 4, with 6 bases in between. Germline lookup yields CDR1 SGHAT and CDR2 FQNNGV. The CDR3 loop reads CASSSWADTQYF. The CDR3 DNA sequence: TGTGCCAGCAGCTCTTGGGCAGATACGCAGTATTTT.